The rows below give T cell receptor beta chains drawn from one sample of a study of OX40 agonist ivuxolimab in advanced cancers. This table comes from immunoSEQ multiplex PCR, and its TCRdb copy is limited to in-frame clones, with some not included. This table holds 45,000 or so clones, roughly 90% found once. This material consisted of CD4+ or CD8+ T cells sorted from blood, taken in a trial of the OX40 agonist ivuxolimab. These receptors all stem from an adult with an advanced solid tumor such as melanoma, head and neck, liver or kidney cancer. Each CDR3 is given with its conserved first and last residue. A D gene is named only where the DNA matches it firmly. The size field is filled for only some rows; it gives once, few, many or a size class.

J,length,size,D,V,DNA,CDR3
TRBJ2-3,14,.,.,TRBV7-2,TGTGCCAGCAGCTCTCTAACCGGCACAGATACGCAGTATTTT,CASSSLTGTDTQYF
TRBJ1-2,16,once,.,TRBV28,TGTGCCAGCAGTTCCCCCGTTAGGCCCCGTAACTATGGCTACACCTTC,CASSSPVRPRNYGYTF
TRBJ2-1,14,.,TRBD1,TRBV15,TGTGCCACCAGCAGAGATAGGACAGGGGTTGCACAGTTCTTC,CATSRDRTGVAQFF
TRBJ2-1,13,.,.,TRBV7-2,TGTGCCAGCAGCTTGCTCCGGGACAATGAGCAGTTCTTC,CASSLLRDNEQFF
TRBJ2-3,13,.,.,TRBV28,TGTGCCACCGCGGGCTTAGGCACAGATACGCAGTATTTT,CATAGLGTDTQYF
TRBJ2-4,17,.,TRBD1,TRBV5-1,TGCGCCAGCAGCTACGATCTAGGGACAGGGCGGGGGAACATTCAGTACTTC,CASSYDLGTGRGNIQYF
TRBJ1-2,13,.,.,TRBV13,TGTGCCAGCAGCTCAACGGGGCCCCGGGGCTACACCTTC,CASSSTGPRGYTF
TRBJ1-5,15,once,.,TRBV15,TGTGCCACCAGCGTGAAGCGCGGGAGCAATCAGCCCCAGCATTTT,CATSVKRGSNQPQHF
TRBJ2-1,14,.,TRBD2,TRBV28,TGTGCCAGCATTCGGGGGAGGGCCTCCCACGAGCAGTTCTTC,CASIRGRASHEQFF
TRBJ2-5,11,few,.,TRBV20-1,TGCAGTGCTAGTCACCAAGAGACCCAGTACTTC,CSASHQETQYF
TRBJ2-2,15,.,.,TRBV5-1,TGCGCCAGCAGCATGGGGACATTTTCGGCCGGGGAGCTGTTTTTT,CASSMGTFSAGELFF
TRBJ1-2,15,.,.,TRBV15,TGTGCCACCAGCAGAGATCAGAATTGGATCTATGGCTACACCTTC,CATSRDQNWIYGYTF